The 23 T cell receptor beta chains listed next were all sequenced from one sample in a study of blood T cells in healthy people across ages. Primers used in a second PCR of roughly 6 to 12 cycles were a sample-barcoded 5' primer and a J-beta primer mix. TCRdb called the 5' RACE reads again in MiXCR, with one record for every CDR3 protein. The sample holds 1.5 million to 2 million distinct CDR3 sequences, 28% seen once. The sequenced material came from blood. All receptors derive from a woman in her twenties or thirties in good health.

The rearrangement links TRBV5-1 to TRBJ1-2; no clear D gene. Trimming removed 6 bases at V and 4 bases at J, with 7 bases between. The CDR3 spans 11 residues. Per the germline V gene, CDR1 is SGHRS and CDR2 is YFSETQ. The CDR3 is CASNAGYGYTF. DNA of the CDR3: TGCGCCAGCAACGCCGGCTATGGCTACACCTTC.

The CDR3 sequence: CASSFGRGVYNEQYF. In nucleotides, the CDR3 is TGTGCCAGCAGCTTTGGGAGGGGCGTCTACAATGAGCAGTACTTC. V is TRBV11-2 and J is TRBJ2-4; 7 bases fit TRBD2. Germline-derived CDR1 and CDR2 are SGHAT and FQNNGV. The CDR3 consists of 15 residues. The V segment lost 3 bases and the J segment 13 bases; nucleotides outside the gene matches: 15.

The gene calls are TRBV7-2 and TRBJ2-3; D may correspond to TRBD1 or TRBD2 (6 bases each). The CDR3 consists of 16 residues. Trimming took off 1 base at V and 3 bases at J, with 14 bases between the two ends. Germline CDR1 reads SGHTA; CDR2 reads FQGNSA. The CDR3 loop reads CASSLGGAKGTDTQYF. The CDR3 nucleotides read TGTGCCAGCAGCTTAGGGGGGGCCAAGGGAACAGATACGCAGTATTTT.

This clonotype was picked up many times. The chain has TRBV6-5 and TRBJ2-7, with D possibly TRBD1 on 5 matching bases. V was cut by 2 bases and J by 3 bases, with 14 bases left in between. The CDR3 spans 15 residues. CDR1 and CDR2 (germline): MNHEY, SVGAGI. This chain's CDR3 is CASSYTQGNNYEQYF. For the CDR3, the DNA is TGTGCCAGCAGTTACACGCAGGGAAATAACTACGAGCAGTACTTC.

This clonotype was seen a few times. This chain connects TRBV9 to TRBJ2-1; TRBD2 agrees at 13 bases. CDR1 and CDR2 (germline): SGDLS, YYNGEE. J was trimmed by 9 bases and V by 3 bases; bases with no gene match: 9. This CDR3 is built from 16 residues. The CDR3 nucleotides read TGTGCCAGCAGCGCCAGACTAGCGGGGGGCCAAGGTGAGCAGTTCTTC. Protein product: CASSARLAGGQGEQFF.

This clonotype was seen more than once but under ten times. The CDR3 spells CASSAGHSSNQPQHF. Written as DNA, the CDR3 is TGTGCCAGCAGCGCGGGACACTCCAGCAATCAGCCCCAGCATTTT. This chain uses TRBV3-1 with TRBJ1-5; possible D gene TRBD1, 6 bases. Between the trimmed V and J ends, which lost 5 bases and 1 base, there was a span of 12 bases. The germline V gene encodes CDR1 LGHDT and CDR2 YNNKEL (reference sequence). The CDR3 spans 15 residues.

There are a few counts of this clonotype. As DNA, the CDR3 is TGTGCCAGCAGCTCGTATTCTCGGGGGGTGGTTGAGCAGTTCTTC. Its translation is CASSSYSRGVVEQFF. This chain joins TRBV11-2 and TRBJ2-1, with TRBD2 matching 7 bases. Trimming at V came to 4 bases and at J to 9 bases, leaving 12 bases not matched to a gene. Germline V CDR1 and CDR2: SGHAT, FQNNGV. The CDR3 contains 15 residues.

This clonotype was observed a few times. The chain uses TRBV11-2 and TRBJ2-1; D is ambiguous. The V end was cut by 5 bases, the J end by 7 bases, with 15 bases between. Germline V gene data show CDR1 as SGHAT and CDR2 as FQNNGV. This CDR3 spans 14 amino acids. The CDR3 nucleotides are TGTGCCAGCAGCGACGTTATTAATCGGAATGAGCAGTTCTTC. Its protein product is CASSDVINRNEQFF.

V is TRBV24-1 and J is TRBJ2-1; 8 bases are shared with TRBD2. Germline assignment: CDR1 KGHDR and CDR2 SFDVKD. This CDR3 region has 14 residues. J was trimmed by 8 bases and V by 5 bases; bases with no gene match: 7. CDR3 nucleotide sequence: TGTGCCACCAGTGCTGAGCGGGAGAGGCATGAGCAGTTCTTC. Its translation: CATSAERERHEQFF.

This clonotype appeared once. At one end, the junction sequence differs from germline, possibly due to a read error. This chain connects TRBV5-1 to TRBJ2-6; 9 nucleotides match TRBD1. This CDR3 comprises 16 residues. Germline CDR1 reads SGHRS; CDR2 reads YFSETQ. The CDR3 spells CASSLGQGGGASVLTF. Written as DNA, the CDR3 is TGCGCCAGCAGCCTGGGACAGGGCGGTGGGGCCAGCGTCCTGACTTTC.

The V call is TRBV20-1, the J call TRBJ2-3; 11 positions match TRBD1. The CDR3 has 13 residues. After removal of 5 bases from V and 6 bases from J, the junction contained 4 bases not matched to a gene. Germline-derived CDR1 and CDR2 are DFQATT and SNEGSKA (reference sequence). CDR3 sequence reads: CSAGQGALDTQYF. The CDR3 nucleotides are TGCAGTGCTGGACAGGGGGCATTGGATACGCAGTATTTT.

This chain connects TRBV28 to TRBJ1-1; 10 bases are a match to TRBD1. V lost 8 bases to trimming and J lost 5 bases; unmatched junction nucleotides: 17. Germline V gene lookup returns CDR1 MDHEN and CDR2 SYDVKM. This CDR3 spans 17 amino acids. DNA of the CDR3: TGTGCCAGCGGGAGTGGGGGGCGGGACAGGGGTAGGACTGAAGCTTTCTTT. It specifies CASGSGGRDRGRTEAFF.

The rearrangement links TRBV5-1 to TRBJ2-3; 7 bases are a match to TRBD1. The CDR3 has 15 amino acids. Germline CDR1 is SGHRS and CDR2 is YFSETQ. Unmatched junction bases numbered 7, after V lost 4 bases and J lost 2 bases. CDR3 sequence (DNA): TGCGCCAGCAGCCACCGACAGGGTCCCACAGATACGCAGTATTTT. This codes for CASSHRQGPTDTQYF.

V usage is TRBV20-1 and J usage is TRBJ2-5; TRBD2 agrees at 11 bases. The J call may be mistaken, given a closer DNA end match to TRBJ2-7. The CDR3 extends over 13 amino acids. Germline V CDR1 and CDR2: DFQATT, SNEGSKA (reference sequence). The CDR3 loop is CSAATSGSYEQYF. In DNA, the CDR3 is TGCAGTGCCGCAACTAGCGGGAGCTACGAGCAGTACTTC.

The J gene is TRBJ1-2, the V gene TRBV27; 8 bases are a match to TRBD1. Germline V CDR1 and CDR2: MNHEY, SMNVEV (reference sequence). After removal of 6 bases from V and 7 bases from J, the junction contained 16 bases not matched to a gene. This CDR3 contains 16 residues. As DNA, the CDR3 is TGTGCCAGCAGGCGGGGGCAGGGGGCCTACCCGGGTGGCTACACCTTC. Translation gives CASRRGQGAYPGGYTF.

There are a few counts of this clonotype. V is TRBV4-1 and J is TRBJ2-7; 8 bases fit TRBD2. Germline loops: CDR1 MGHRA, CDR2 YSYEKL. CDR3 size: 19 residues. Germline trimming cut 1 base from V and 2 bases from J; bases unmatched to any gene: 16. The CDR3: CASSQGRESGGNTPYEQYF. The DNA for the CDR3 is TGCGCCAGCAGCCAAGGTCGGGAGAGCGGGGGAAATACTCCCTACGAGCAGTACTTC.

In this sample, this clonotype turned up a few times. The chain is built from TRBV5-1 and TRBJ2-3; D tentatively fits TRBD1 or TRBD2 (5 bases each). V was pared by 0 bases and J by 0 bases, with 11 bases between. This CDR3 is 16 amino acids long. Germline assignment: CDR1 SGHRS and CDR2 YFSETQ. CDR3 amino acids: CASSLARDRSTDTQYF. The CDR3 DNA follows: TGCGCCAGCAGCTTGGCCCGGGACCGTAGCACAGATACGCAGTATTTT.

The V call is TRBV15, the J call TRBJ2-1; 7 bases match TRBD2. Germline V gene sequence: CDR1 LNHNV, CDR2 YYDKDF (reference sequence). V gave up 0 bases and J gave up 7 bases; unmatched junction bases: 12. The length of the CDR3 is 17 residues. CDR3 sequence reads: CATSRDNRLAERNEQFF. The CDR3 DNA reads as TGTGCCACCAGCAGAGATAACAGGCTAGCGGAGCGAAATGAGCAGTTCTTC.

This clonotype has at least ten counts. J is TRBJ2-1 and V is TRBV29-1, with a weak D call TRBD1 (6 bases). This CDR3 spans 14 amino acids. With 6 bases removed from V and 0 bases from J, the gap between germline ends came to 12 bases. Germline lookup yields CDR1 SQVTM and CDR2 ANQGSEA. The CDR3: CSVGQRGSYNEQFF. DNA for the CDR3: TGCAGCGTAGGACAGCGCGGCTCCTACAATGAGCAGTTCTTC.

As regards this clonotype: An end of the junction differs from the germline gene, which may be a read error. The CDR3 is CAISPGPPRQYF. CDR3 nucleotides: TGTGCCATCAGTCCAGGGCCGCCTAGGCAGTACTTC. The genes are TRBV12-3 or TRBV12-4 and TRBJ2-7, with D tentatively TRBD1 (5 bases). There are 12 residues in the CDR3.

This clonotype has more than one count but fewer than ten. This chain joins TRBV2 and TRBJ1-5; 10 nucleotides line up with TRBD1. Germline assignment: CDR1 SNHLY and CDR2 FYNNEI. The length of the CDR3 is 15 residues. V was pared by 5 bases and J by 3 bases, with 4 bases of the junction left unmatched. CDR3 protein: CASSSTGGNNQPQHF. CDR3 bases: TGTGCCAGCAGTTCGACAGGGGGCAACAATCAGCCCCAGCATTTT.

Ten or more counts support this clonotype. The V call is TRBV4-1, the J call TRBJ2-4; D possibly uses TRBD1 or TRBD2 (5 bases each). The ends were cut back, 5 bases at V and 5 bases at J, with 16 bases in the middle. The CDR3 is 15 residues long. Per germline, CDR1 MGHRA and CDR2 YSYEKL. The CDR3 here is CASSYDRDLENIQYF. The CDR3 DNA reads as TGCGCCAGCAGCTACGACCGGGACCTCGAAAACATTCAGTACTTC.

At least ten counts were recorded for this clonotype. The chain is built from TRBV4-3 and TRBJ2-7; D may be TRBD1 (6 bases). Trimming took 5 bases from V and 2 from J, leaving 19 bases between them. This CDR3 is 16 amino acids long. Germline V gives CDR1 LGHNA, CDR2 YSLEER. CDR3 in amino acids: CASSKAFRTDTYEQYF. As DNA, the CDR3 is TGCGCCAGCAGCAAAGCCTTTCGGACAGATACCTACGAGCAGTACTTC.